A single T cell receptor delta chain is shown here with its context. The antigen this receptor binds is unknown. No base qualities exist here, and no much larger clone lies one base off it. Reading from cysteine to phenylalanine, the CDR3 counts 14 amino acids. The DNA shown is the 42-base CDR3, in frame from base 1. V gives up 1 base and J gives up 0 bases, and the segment between their germline ends measures 8 bases. The CDR1 and CDR2 encoded by the germline V gene are GEAIGNYY and EKD. Preparation of the library involved RT-PCR. This sample was sequenced with an Illumina MiSeq. TCRdb processed the public reads again with the CATT caller, after which rows with matching DNA were combined. Across this sample there are 690 or so delta-chain clones, with approximately 32% seen only once. The top ten hold approximately 14% of the sample. These data are taken from a study of gamma-delta T cells after stem cell transplantation (dated by TCRdb to the mid-2010s).

Sequencing was performed on gamma-delta T cells. The chain is assembled from TRDV2 and TRDJ1; a weak D assignment points to TRDD3 (6 bases agree). This TCR derives from a human donor. It is not recorded whose cells these are; they may come from a transplant donor. This table probably holds off-target reads from a library built for another chain. The DNA sequence is TGTGCCTGTGACACTTGGGGGGACACCGATAAACTCATCTTT. It codes for CACDTWGDTDKLIF.